This is a list of T cell receptor beta chains from one sample in a study of blood T cell repertoires in COVID-19. Method: immunoSEQ multiplex PCR; TCRdb's copy keeps in-frame clones and lacks some. The table has about 42,000 clones, roughly 85% seen once. Sequenced input: peripheral blood. The origin of the receptors is a woman between 70 and 85 years old in a cohort sampled during active COVID-19. The CDR3 runs from the conserved cysteine through the conserved F or W. Each record gives: CDR3 protein, V gene, J gene.

CASKRTGASQPQHF,TRBV27,TRBJ1-5
CASSRTLADEQYF,TRBV11-2,TRBJ2-7
CASSPPGLAGTDTQYF,TRBV5-1,TRBJ2-3
CATYPGGTPYTEAFF,TRBV10-3,TRBJ1-1
CASSLGTGASPLHF,TRBV19,TRBJ1-6
CASSLMRIGYGYTF,TRBV11-2,TRBJ1-2
CASSQERGGTNSPLHF,TRBV4-3,TRBJ1-6
CASSLKPGGPGIEQYF,TRBV7-9,TRBJ2-7
CASSPSGGADYGYTF,TRBV19,TRBJ1-2
CASRDKAGSYEQYF,TRBV5-6,TRBJ2-7
CASSWGGWGTEAFF,TRBV27,TRBJ1-1
CATSESSGLSTDTQYF,TRBV24-1,TRBJ2-3
CSVKLQETQYF,TRBV29-1,TRBJ2-5
CASSHADPGQLYGYTF,TRBV4-1,TRBJ1-2
CASSGGLAGGSYEQYF,TRBV5-1,TRBJ2-7
CASSNSGTGVLTTQYF,TRBV11-1,TRBJ2-3
CASSFLAISNEQFF,TRBV7-2,TRBJ2-1
CASIGTVGNQPQHF,TRBV28,TRBJ1-5
CSVRQGSTYNEQFF,TRBV29-1,TRBJ2-1
CASSLGRAGSFGDEQFF,TRBV11-3,TRBJ2-1
CATENYRNQPQHF,TRBV28,TRBJ1-5
CASSPGTGKVTEAFF,TRBV18,TRBJ1-1
CASSVQGLLLGDTQYF,TRBV11-2,TRBJ2-3
CASSPQAGANQPQHF,TRBV19,TRBJ1-5
CASSRGPSDTADTQYF,TRBV4-3,TRBJ2-3
CASSSAQGGNTGELFF,TRBV27,TRBJ2-2
CASSLAQEVNTEAFF,TRBV5-4,TRBJ1-1
CASSLIAAVSGNTIYF,TRBV7-2,TRBJ1-3
CASRLATGTYEQYF,TRBV27,TRBJ2-7
CASSPTTGSSYEQYF,TRBV13,TRBJ2-7
CASSPGLSTLRNEKLFF,TRBV6-6,TRBJ1-4
CASSLRVTEQFF,TRBV7-2,TRBJ2-1
CASSPGTGNTYEQYF,TRBV28,TRBJ2-7
CASSPRNLGANVLTF,TRBV27,TRBJ2-6
CASKPEGGPSEQFF,TRBV2,TRBJ2-1
CASSEEVPGELFF,TRBV28,TRBJ2-2
CASSVDGQGGGYTF,TRBV9,TRBJ1-2
CASQPREGTDTQYF,TRBV28,TRBJ2-3
CASRLAGSTDTQYF,TRBV19,TRBJ2-3
CASRGQFNQPQHF,TRBV27,TRBJ1-5